This paragraph reports one TCR beta chain. The antigen is not known. Use of 60 Vbeta and 13 Jbeta primers characterized the PCR. In the original processing: Later, an analysis found 80 million or so unique TCR beta chains, and about 10 million of these were shared. Clones were sequenced by immunoSEQ multiplex PCR, and TCRdb holds only the in-frame ones, with some missing. That table is the source of V, J and clone size, and D and trimming were worked out from the DNA. The sample shows about 300,000 clones, just over 85% of them seen only once. The germline V and J ends were trimmed by 2 bases and 3 bases, with 6 bases remaining between them. The V gene's germline CDR1 is MNHEY and CDR2 SVGAGI. The CDR3 runs to 13 residues. The data were obtained in a study of cytomegalovirus exposure and HLA in healthy donors. Whole-study findings and limits: The dataset shows that most TCR sequences were rare, while some public TCRs occurred in many donors. A later analysis linked a missense variant in DCLRE1C to the trimming of TCR beta V and J genes.

Sequenced: PBMCs. This TCR was recovered from a man aged 35 to 55 in good health and CMV-seropositive. The V gene is TRBV6-5, the J gene TRBJ2-3; D is possibly TRBD1 (6 bases). In nucleotides, the CDR3 is TGTGCCAGCAGTTACGACAGGACAGATACGCAGTATTTT. Protein sequence: CASSYDRTDTQYF.